These 17 T cell receptor beta chains originate from one sample sequenced in a study of technical replicates of blood from several donors (dated by TCRdb to the late 2010s). The library was generated by the immunoSEQ multiplex PCR assay. In TCRdb, the immuneACCESS table is reduced to in-frame sequences with V and J assigned. These tables do not hold every clone; where another copy was compared, an unresolved V gene accounts for under half, and the others remain unexplained. This sample has 65,000 to 80,000 clones in its table, and 96% of those were observed once. About 0.34% of the sample belongs to the ten largest clones. Sequenced input: T cells isolated from PBMCs. These receptors were taken from a human donor in good health.

The chain combines TRBV4-2 with TRBJ2-2; 7 positions match TRBD1. The germline V gene encodes CDR1 LGHNA and CDR2 YNFKEQ. V shed 2 bases and J 4 bases; nucleotides not matched to a gene: 4. The CDR3 is 15 amino acids. The CDR3 region is CASSQQGEPTGELFF. The DNA of the CDR3 is TGTGCCAGCAGCCAACAGGGGGAGCCCACCGGGGAGCTGTTTTTT.

V gene TRBV6-5 combines with J gene TRBJ1-2, with 8 bases aligning to TRBD1. The CDR3 runs 15 residues. CDR1 MNHEY and CDR2 SVGAGI come from the germline V gene. V was pared by 2 bases and J by 9 bases, with 11 bases of the junction left unmatched. The DNA of the CDR3 is TGTGCCAGCAGTTACCGGGACAGGACCCAGTCAAGCTACACCTTC. The encoded protein is CASSYRDRTQSSYTF.

CDR3: CASSRVQGAYGYTF. CDR3 nucleotide sequence: TGTGCCAGCAGTCGGGTACAGGGGGCGTATGGCTACACCTTC. The chain links TRBV6-5 to TRBJ1-2; 9 bases line up with TRBD1. From germline, CDR1 is MNHEY and CDR2 SVGAGI. The CDR3 is made up of 14 amino acids. The V segment lost 5 bases and the J segment 5 bases; nucleotides outside the gene matches: 6.

This rearrangement joins TRBV6-1 to TRBJ2-3; D may be TRBD2 (5 bases). The CDR3 length is 15 residues. Germline lookup yields CDR1 MNHNS and CDR2 SASEGT. V lost 2 bases, J lost 0 bases, and 9 bases lay in between. The CDR3 protein is CASSELRTSTDTQYF. Written as DNA, the CDR3 is TGTGCCAGCAGTGAATTGCGGACTAGCACAGATACGCAGTATTTT.

The CDR3 nucleotides read TGTGCCTCGGGACAGGCGAACACCGGGGAGCTGTTTTTT. It is translated as CASGQANTGELFF. The rearrangement uses TRBV6-5 and TRBJ2-2, with TRBD1 matching over 8 bases. After removal of 11 bases from V and 0 bases from J, the junction contained 2 bases not matched to a gene. CDR3 length: 13 amino acids. Germline lookup yields CDR1 MNHEY and CDR2 SVGAGI.

V is TRBV6-1 and J is TRBJ2-7; 11 bases are a match to TRBD2. From germline, CDR1 is MNHNS and CDR2 SASEGT. The CDR3 extends over 14 amino acids. J gave up 6 bases and V 2 bases, and 3 bases lay outside the gene matches. CDR3: CASSESLAGAEQYF. In nucleotides, the CDR3 is TGTGCCAGCAGTGAATCACTAGCGGGAGCCGAGCAGTACTTC.

V gene TRBV19 combines with J gene TRBJ1-5; D unclear. Trimming removed 7 bases at V and 7 bases at J, with 11 bases between. This CDR3 spans 12 amino acids. Germline CDR1 LNHDA, CDR2 SQIVND (reference sequence). CDR3 in amino acids: CASNEGYQPQHF. The CDR3 DNA reads as TGTGCCAGTAACGAGGGTTACCAGCCCCAGCATTTT.

This clone was seen just once. CDR3 sequence: CASRYSTNEKLFF. CDR3 bases: TGTGCCAGCAGGTATTCAACTAATGAAAAACTGTTTTTT. The chain has TRBV25-1 and TRBJ1-4; D remains ambiguous. V shed 6 bases and J shed 0 bases, with 5 bases lying between them. Germline CDR1 and CDR2: MGHDK and SYGVNS. This CDR3 comprises 13 residues. The whole variable domain, remainder taken from reference TRBV25-1 and TRBJ1-4, is EADIYQTPRYLVIGTGKKITLECSQTMGHDKMYWYQQDPGMELHLIHYSYGVNSTEKGDLSSESTVSRIRTEHFPLTLESARPSHTSQYLCASRYSTNEKLFFGSGTQLSVL.

The rearrangement joins TRBV6-6 to TRBJ2-2, with 12 bases aligning to TRBD2. CDR1 MNHNY and CDR2 SVGAGI come from the germline V gene (reference sequence). V shed 5 bases, J shed 4 bases, and the junction held 2 bases outside the gene matches. The CDR3 is 15 amino acids. CDR3 sequence: CASSTSGRSTGELFF. The DNA of the CDR3 is TGTGCCAGCAGTACTAGCGGGAGGTCCACCGGGGAGCTGTTTTTT.

V and J are TRBV10-3 and TRBJ1-1; TRBD1 matches 7 bases. The CDR3 spans 14 residues. V lost 4 bases to trimming and J lost 6 bases; unmatched junction nucleotides: 8. CDR1 is ENHRY, CDR2 SYGVKD, per germline. The CDR3 DNA reads TGTGCCATCAGTGCTGGGGACAGAAAACCTGAAGCTTTCTTT. This gives the protein CAISAGDRKPEAFF.

The chain has TRBV6-1 and TRBJ2-5, with D unclear. With 1 base removed from V and 1 base from J, the gap between germline ends came to 7 bases. The CDR3 has 14 residues. Germline-derived CDR1 and CDR2 are MNHNS and SASEGT. CDR3 nucleotide sequence: TGTGCCAGCAGTGAAGGTCACTTCCAAGAGACCCAGTACTTC. This sequence encodes CASSEGHFQETQYF.

J is TRBJ2-1 and V is TRBV29-1, with 8 nucleotides matching TRBD2. Germline CDR1 reads SQVTM; CDR2 reads ANQGSEA. This CDR3 has 14 residues. The trim removed 8 bases at V and 4 bases at J, leaving 10 bases unmatched. The CDR3 is CSTSGTRSYNEQFF. CDR3 coding DNA: TGCAGCACATCCGGGACTAGGAGTTACAATGAGCAGTTCTTC.

The CDR3 here is CASSYFGREAYEQYF. Written as DNA, the CDR3 is TGTGCCAGCAGTTACTTTGGGCGGGAGGCCTACGAGCAGTACTTC. This chain joins TRBV6-5 and TRBJ2-7; 8 bases fit TRBD2. The germline gives CDR1 MNHEY, CDR2 SVGAGI. This CDR3 contains 15 residues. Trimming removed 1 base from V and 2 bases from J; junction bases left unmatched: 4.

The chain links TRBV5-6 to TRBJ2-1; D may be TRBD2 (5 bases). The V gene lost 1 base and the J gene lost 10 bases, with 12 bases spanning the gap. The CDR3 is 13 amino acids. CDR1 is SGHDT, CDR2 YYEEEE, per germline. CDR3 amino acids: CASSLLANGEQFF. Written as DNA, the CDR3 is TGTGCCAGCAGCTTGCTAGCCAATGGGGAGCAGTTCTTC.

DNA for the CDR3: TGTGCCAGCGGGGGACAGGGGGCTTCTGAAGCTTTCTTT. Translating it yields CASGGQGASEAFF. The chain links TRBV7-9 to TRBJ1-1, with 12 bases aligning to TRBD1. Per the germline V gene, CDR1 is SEHNR and CDR2 is FQNEAQ (reference sequence). J lost 6 bases, V lost 8 bases, and 4 bases had no gene match. The CDR3 contains 13 residues.

The table lists this clone with a count of one. The CDR3 DNA reads as TGTGCCAGCAGGCCGGGACAGGGAAACACCATATATTTT. Protein: CASRPGQGNTIYF. The J gene is TRBJ1-3, the V gene TRBV7-8, with 7 nucleotides matching TRBD1. Germline V CDR1 and CDR2: SGHVS, FQNEAQ. V shed 6 bases and J 4 bases; nucleotides not matched to a gene: 3. The CDR3 totals 13 residues.

This sequence joins TRBV7-8 and TRBJ2-2; 11 bases align to TRBD2. J gave up 2 bases and V 2 bases, and 7 bases lay outside the gene matches. CDR1 is SGHVS, CDR2 FQNEAQ, per germline. The CDR3 length is 18 residues. The CDR3 nucleotides are TGTGCCAGCAGCTTACACGAAGGGACTAGCGGAAACACCGGGGAGCTGTTTTTT. It specifies CASSLHEGTSGNTGELFF. The full variable domain, in which reference TRBV7-8 and TRBJ2-2 provide the parts outside the CDR3, is GAGVSQSPRYKVAKRGQDVALRCDPISGHVSLFWYQQALGQGPEFLTYFQNEAQLDKSGLPSDRFFAERPEGSVSTLKIQRTQQEDSAVYLCASSLHEGTSGNTGELFFGEGSRLTVL.